Detailed here is one TCR beta chain. This record comes from a study of blood T cell repertoires in COVID-19. As for the study in general: Nucleic acid was either cDNA or gDNA, and it came from T cells, B-cell-depleted T cells, or PBMCs.

V trimming: 1 base; J trimming: 3 bases; junction bases outside the gene matches: 6. CDR1 SQVTM and CDR2 ANQGSEA come from the germline V gene. There are 14 residues in the CDR3. Here immunoSEQ multiplex PCR was the method, and the copy in TCRdb shows in-frame clones only, minus some. The sample comprises 90,000 to 150,000 clones, 77% of which are singletons, and 6.5% to 9.5% rests with the top ten. Sequenced: peripheral blood. This chain uses TRBV29-1 with TRBJ2-7, with TRBD2 matching 7 bases. The sequence derives from a human donor in a cohort sampled during active COVID-19. CDR3 sequence reads: CSVEGGGAYYEQYF. CDR3 DNA sequence: TGCAGCGTTGAAGGGGGGGGTGCGTACTACGAGCAGTACTTC.